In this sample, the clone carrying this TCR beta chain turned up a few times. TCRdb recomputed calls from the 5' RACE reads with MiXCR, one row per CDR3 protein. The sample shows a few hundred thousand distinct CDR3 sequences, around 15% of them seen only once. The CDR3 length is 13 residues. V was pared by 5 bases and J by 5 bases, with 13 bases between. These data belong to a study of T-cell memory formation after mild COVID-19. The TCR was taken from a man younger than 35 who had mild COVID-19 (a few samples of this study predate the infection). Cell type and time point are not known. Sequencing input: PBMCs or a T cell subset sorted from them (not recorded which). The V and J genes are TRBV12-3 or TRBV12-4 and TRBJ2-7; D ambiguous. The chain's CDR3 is CASSDPEQHEQYF. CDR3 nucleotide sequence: TGTGCCAGCAGTGATCCTGAGCAGCACGAGCAGTACTTC.